A single sample is the source of the 2 T cell receptor beta chains below, sequenced in a study of early T cells in non-severe SARS-CoV-2 infection. One entry per CDR3 protein, called by TCRdb with MiXCR from the 5' RACE reads. This table holds 97,000 or so distinct CDR3 sequences, roughly 11% found once. Sequenced here: whole blood, sampled at baseline. These receptors were obtained from an adult who was a healthcare worker with PCR-confirmed SARS-CoV-2 infection or an uninfected control (not recorded which).

This clonotype was detected many times. The V gene is TRBV20-1, the J gene TRBJ2-3, with 9 bases that match TRBD1. The CDR3 has 15 residues. V dropped 5 bases and J dropped 3; count of bases not matched to a gene: 9. The germline CDR1 and CDR2 sequences are DFQATT and SNEGSKA (reference sequence). The CDR3 DNA follows: TGCAGTGCTTTAGACAGGGGGTTAGGGACAGATACGCAGTATTTT. Translated, it gives CSALDRGLGTDTQYF.

This clonotype was picked up many times. V and J are TRBV19 and TRBJ2-1; 10 nucleotides agree with TRBD2. J was trimmed by 6 bases and V by 3 bases; bases with no gene match: 5. Germline assignment: CDR1 LNHDA and CDR2 SQIVND (reference sequence). This CDR3 has 15 amino acids. The CDR3 nucleotides read TGTGCCAGTAGTATCCCGGGACTAGCGTTCAATGAGCAGTTCTTC. Translation gives CASSIPGLAFNEQFF.